This T cell receptor (beta chain) derives from a study of T cell repertoires in cytomegalovirus infection. There are 13 residues in the CDR3. Germline-derived CDR1 and CDR2 are LGHNA and YNFKEQ. V gave up 1 base and J gave up 7 bases, with 10 bases separating them. Comments on this clonotype: As yet, its antigen is unknown.

TCRdb re-called the reads through MiXCR, storing one row per CDR3 protein. The data hold about 71,000 distinct CDR3 sequences, with 20% to 25% observed a single time. Sequenced here: CD8+ T cells from cultured PBMCs, sampled from culture after CMV antigen stimulation. This chain links TRBV4-2 with TRBJ1-1; D remains ambiguous. This TCR came from a human donor in good health (CMV status not recorded). Some clones in this sample may be carry-over from other donors' samples. This CDR3 is CASSQGWDGEAFF. In DNA form, the CDR3 reads TGTGCCAGCAGCCAAGGCTGGGATGGTGAAGCTTTCTTT.